This T cell receptor beta chain came from a study of identical twins. Study outcomes and limitations: The study drew conclusions from cross-sectional statistical analysis, not from following the same donors. Models underestimated how often monozygotic twins shared out-of-frame TCR alpha.

V was pared by 4 bases and J by 3 bases, with 16 bases of the junction left unmatched. CDR1 is MNHEY and CDR2 is SVGAGI in the germline V gene. The CDR3 is 18 amino acids. A universal primer site arose from template switching, and cDNA bore unique molecular identifiers. TCRdb re-derived calls from the 5' RACE reads in MiXCR, one entry per CDR3 protein. The sample contains 420,000 or so distinct CDR3 sequences, roughly 18% of which appear only once. To note about this clonotype: What it binds is not known.

The sample comprised naive T cells sorted from blood. The chain combines TRBV6-5 with TRBJ2-3; 7 bases map to TRBD2. This TCR was recovered from a man between 45 and 60 years old in good health. CDR3 sequence reads: CASSSLAGAPPATDTQYF. CDR3 in DNA: TGTGCCAGCAGTTCCTTAGCGGGCGCCCCCCCGGCGACAGATACGCAGTATTTT.